The 20 T cell receptor beta chains listed next were all sequenced from one sample in a study of T-cell memory formation after mild COVID-19. TCRdb re-analysed the 5' RACE reads in MiXCR, keeping a single row per CDR3 protein. The sample lists tens of thousands of distinct CDR3 sequences, 6% to 9.5% seen once, with 1.2% to 1.5% in the top ten. The sequenced sample consisted of PBMCs or a T cell subset sorted from them (not recorded which). Source of these receptors: a man aged 18 to 30 who had mild COVID-19 (a few samples of this study predate the infection). Cell type and time point are not known.

The gene calls are TRBV18 and TRBJ2-6; TRBD1 or TRBD2 may be the D gene (5 bases each). V shed 6 bases and J shed 0 bases, with 12 bases lying between them. CDR1 is KGHSH, CDR2 LQKENI, per germline. The length of the CDR3 is 16 residues. CDR3 DNA sequence: TGTGCCAGCTCCCCAACGGGGACCTCTGGGGCCAACGTCCTGACTTTC. As protein: CASSPTGTSGANVLTF.

The CDR3 loop is CASSLVSAEAYYTF. Written as DNA, the CDR3 is TGTGCCAGCAGCTTAGTCAGCGCCGAAGCATATTACACCTTC. This chain connects TRBV7-9 to TRBJ1-2, with D unresolved. Germline lookup yields CDR1 SEHNR and CDR2 FQNEAQ (reference sequence). The CDR3 is 14 amino acids. The V end was cut by 1 base, the J end by 11 bases, with 17 bases between.

The V gene is TRBV5-1, the J gene TRBJ1-4, with D hard to call. There are 15 residues in the CDR3. Germline V gene data show CDR1 as SGHRS and CDR2 as YFSETQ. V was clipped by 0 bases and J by 6 bases, with 12 bases between them. The CDR3 bases are TGCGCCAGCAGCTTGGTACCTTCAGTGGATGAAAAACTGTTTTTT. Protein sequence: CASSLVPSVDEKLFF. Supplemented by reference TRBV5-1 and TRBJ1-4, the full variable domain reads KAGVTQTPRYLIKTRGQQVTLSCSPISGHRSVSWYQQTPGQGLQFLFEYFSETQRNKGNFPGRFSGRQFSNSRSEMNVSTLELGDSALYLCASSLVPSVDEKLFFGSGTQLSVL.

The chain couples TRBV27 to TRBJ2-7; unclear D gene. V dropped 8 bases and J dropped 5 bases, with 7 bases sitting between them. The CDR3 loop spans 10 amino acids. CDR1 MNHEY and CDR2 SMNVEV come from the germline V gene (reference sequence). CDR3 sequence reads: CASPTHEQYV. The CDR3 DNA follows: TGTGCCAGCCCTACACACGAGCAGTACGTC.

This clonotype was found a few times. This chain uses TRBV5-1 with TRBJ2-2; D may be TRBD1 (5 bases). From germline, CDR1 is SGHRS and CDR2 YFSETQ. CDR3 length equals 14 residues. V was pared by 1 base and J by 7 bases, with 11 bases between. In DNA, the CDR3 is TGCGCCAGCAGCTTGAGGGAACAGGACGGGGAGCTGTTTTTT. Residues: CASSLREQDGELFF.

This rearrangement joins TRBV7-2 to TRBJ1-6; the D gene is possibly TRBD1 (6 bases). Deletions cut 3 bases from V and 9 bases from J, with 9 bases between. The CDR3 covers 13 residues. Germline V lookup: CDR1 SGHTA, CDR2 FQGNSA. The CDR3 is CASSFQQGSPLHF. In nucleotides, the CDR3 is TGTGCCAGCAGCTTCCAACAGGGTTCACCCCTCCACTTT. The variable domain in full, completed from reference TRBV7-2 and TRBJ1-6, reads GAGVSQSPSNKVTEKGKDVELRCDPISGHTALYWYRQSLGQGLEFLIYFQGNSAPDKSGLPSDRFSAERTGGSVSTLTIQRTQQEDSAVYLCASSFQQGSPLHFGNGTRLTVT.

This clonotype was recorded a few times. The chain carries TRBV12-3 or TRBV12-4 and TRBJ1-2; D call uncertain. The V end lost 0 bases, the J end lost 4 bases, and 9 bases lay between the germline ends. This CDR3 is built from 14 residues. Written as DNA, the CDR3 is TGTGCCAGCAGTTTAGCGAACAGATTCTATGGCTACACCTTC. It specifies CASSLANRFYGYTF.

The chain is built from TRBV4-2 and TRBJ1-3; D gene ambiguous. CDR3 size: 14 residues. V was clipped by 0 bases and J by 2 bases, with 5 bases between them. CDR1 and CDR2 (germline): LGHNA, YNFKEQ. This CDR3 reads CASSQETAGNTIYF. The CDR3 nucleotides read TGTGCCAGCAGCCAAGAAACAGCTGGAAACACCATATATTTT.

This clonotype came up a few times. The V gene is TRBV12-3 or TRBV12-4, the J gene TRBJ1-2, with TRBD1 identical over 7 bases. CDR3 length: 15 residues. V lost 7 bases, J lost 4 bases, and 12 bases stayed unmatched. CDR3 in amino acids: CASTLQSRQGYGYTF. CDR3 bases: TGTGCCAGCACTTTGCAAAGTCGACAGGGCTATGGCTACACCTTC.

This clonotype was recorded at least ten times. CDR3 in amino acids: CASSGPGTKSGTDTQYF. As DNA, the CDR3 is TGTGCCAGCAGTGGACCCGGGACTAAGTCGGGCACAGATACGCAGTATTTT. The genes are TRBV6-5 and TRBJ2-3; 7 nucleotides align to TRBD2. This CDR3 is built from 17 residues. Germline lookup yields CDR1 MNHEY and CDR2 SVGAGI. J was trimmed by 1 base and V by 5 bases; bases with no gene match: 12.

The chain recombines TRBV7-3 with TRBJ1-1; maybe TRBD1 (6 bases). The CDR3 covers 13 residues. Between the trimmed V and J ends, which lost 5 bases and 11 bases, there was a span of 18 bases. Germline V CDR1 and CDR2: SGHTA, FQGTGA. As DNA, the CDR3 is TGTGCCAGCAGCCCGACTTACTCAGGGGAGGCTTTCTTT. Protein sequence: CASSPTYSGEAFF.

In this sample, this clonotype turned up a few times. The chain joins TRBV18 to TRBJ2-2; 8 bases align to TRBD1. V lost 3 bases and J lost 0; bases outside the gene matches: 0. This CDR3 spans 15 amino acids. Germline CDR1 and CDR2: KGHSH and LQKENI. The CDR3 spells CASSPDRANTGELFF. The CDR3, as DNA: TGTGCCAGCTCACCGGACAGGGCGAACACCGGGGAGCTGTTTTTT.

The rearrangement joins TRBV9 to TRBJ1-2; possibly TRBD1 for D (5 bases). Trimming removed 7 bases from V and 8 bases from J, with 15 bases in between. This CDR3 is built from 12 residues. CDR1 is SGDLS and CDR2 is YYNGEE in the germline V gene. This chain's CDR3 is CASPTASGGYTF. The DNA for the CDR3 is TGTGCCAGCCCGACAGCCTCGGGCGGCTACACCTTC.

In its sample, this clonotype was seen a few times. The rearrangement joins TRBV5-5 to TRBJ2-3, with D perhaps given as TRBD1 or TRBD2 (6 bases each). Germline V gene lookup returns CDR1 SGHKS and CDR2 YYEKEE (reference sequence). Trimming pared 6 bases from V and 6 bases from J, leaving 17 bases between. The CDR3 sequence is 14 residues long. CDR3: CASNRDTRGDTQYF. The CDR3 coding sequence is TGTGCCAGCAACCGGGACACCCGGGGGGATACGCAGTATTTT.

The CDR3 sequence is CASSQETYPSTDTQYF. CDR3 nucleotides: TGCGCCAGCAGCCAAGAAACCTATCCTAGCACAGATACGCAGTATTTT. The V and J genes are TRBV4-1 and TRBJ2-3; D remains ambiguous. V was clipped by 0 bases and J by 0 bases, with 10 bases between them. The CDR3 is made up of 16 amino acids. CDR1 MGHRA and CDR2 YSYEKL come from the germline V gene.

This clonotype showed up many times. This chain connects TRBV7-2 to TRBJ1-5, with TRBD1 matching 8 bases. This CDR3 spans 14 amino acids. V was pared by 5 bases and J by 4 bases, with 4 bases of the junction left unmatched. Germline CDR1 is SGHTA and CDR2 is FQGNSA. The chain's CDR3 is CASSPDRGNQPQHF. The CDR3 coding sequence is TGTGCCAGCAGCCCCGACAGGGGAAATCAGCCCCAGCATTTT.

This clonotype appeared many times. V usage is TRBV15 and J usage is TRBJ2-1; D is possibly TRBD2 (7 bases). Between the trimmed V and J ends, which lost 6 bases and 2 bases, there was a span of 11 bases. From germline, CDR1 is LNHNV and CDR2 YYDKDF (reference sequence). The CDR3 is 14 amino acids. The CDR3 here is CATRWGGPYNEQFF. In DNA form, the CDR3 reads TGTGCCACCAGATGGGGGGGCCCCTACAATGAGCAGTTCTTC.

This clonotype was seen a handful of times. This sequence joins TRBV7-9 and TRBJ2-1; possible D gene TRBD1, 6 bases. Germline V lookup: CDR1 SEHNR, CDR2 FQNEAQ (reference sequence). The CDR3 runs to 14 residues. V lost 3 bases and J 7 bases, leaving 13 bases between the germline ends. CDR3 amino acids: CASSFAPGVNEQFF. The CDR3 nucleotides read TGTGCCAGCAGCTTCGCCCCAGGGGTAAATGAGCAGTTCTTC.

The rearrangement links TRBV7-3 to TRBJ2-1; weak D call: TRBD2 (5 bases). With 5 bases removed from V and 4 bases from J, the gap between germline ends came to 15 bases. The CDR3 consists of 15 residues. Germline V CDR1 and CDR2: SGHTA, FQGTGA. The CDR3 nucleotides read TGTGCCAGCAGCCCTCCGGGATCTACTTACAATGAGCAGTTCTTC. As protein: CASSPPGSTYNEQFF.

This clonotype was seen at least ten times. V gene TRBV6-2 or TRBV6-3 combines with J gene TRBJ2-5; no clear D. This CDR3 region has 11 residues. From germline, CDR1 is MNHEY and CDR2 SVGEGT. The V end was cut by 2 bases, the J end by 2 bases, with 0 bases between. The CDR3 sequence: CASSYQETQYF. In DNA form, the CDR3 reads TGTGCCAGCAGTTACCAAGAGACCCAGTACTTC.